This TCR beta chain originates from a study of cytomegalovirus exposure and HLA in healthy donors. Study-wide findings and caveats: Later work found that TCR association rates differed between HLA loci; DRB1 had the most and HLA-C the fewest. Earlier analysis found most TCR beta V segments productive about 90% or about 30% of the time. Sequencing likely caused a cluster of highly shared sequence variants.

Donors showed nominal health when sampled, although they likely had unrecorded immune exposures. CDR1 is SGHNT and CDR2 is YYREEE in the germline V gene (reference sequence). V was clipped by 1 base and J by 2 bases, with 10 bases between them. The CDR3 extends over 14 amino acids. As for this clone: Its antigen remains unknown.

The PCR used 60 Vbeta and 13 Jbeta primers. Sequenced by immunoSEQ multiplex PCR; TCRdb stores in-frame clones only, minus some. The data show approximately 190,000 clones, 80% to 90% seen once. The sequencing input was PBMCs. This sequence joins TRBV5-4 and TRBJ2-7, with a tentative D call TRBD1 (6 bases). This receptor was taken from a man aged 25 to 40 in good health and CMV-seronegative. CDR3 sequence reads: CASSLWTVPYEQYF. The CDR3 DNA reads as TGTGCCAGCAGCTTGTGGACAGTACCCTACGAGCAGTACTTC.